This entry features one TCR beta chain sequence. As yet, its antigen is unknown. This sample stems from a study of cytomegalovirus exposure and HLA in healthy donors. The primer mix had 60 Vbeta and 13 Jbeta primers. Sequencing was performed with immunoSEQ multiplex PCR; in TCRdb, only in-frame clones are kept and a portion is missing. The sample carries about 190,000 clones, about 77% recorded once. Germline-derived CDR1 and CDR2 are SGHVS and FQNEAQ. V lost 5 bases to trimming and J lost 3 bases; unmatched junction nucleotides: 8. The CDR3 consists of 15 residues. Whole-study results and caveats: Most sequenced TCRs were rare (though some public TCRs occurred in many donors). The study designated some 180 TCR beta chains cytomegalovirus-associated. It was reported in a later analysis that an Asian-associated ancestry cluster showed fewer N-insertions than the roughly 710-donor mean.

The origin of this receptor is a woman aged 25-40 years in good health and CMV-seropositive. The chain couples TRBV7-8 to TRBJ2-3; 7 bases map to TRBD1. The sequenced sample consisted of PBMCs. CDR3 sequence reads: CASSPRDRRTDTQYF. The CDR3 DNA follows: TGTGCCAGCAGCCCCCGGGACAGACGAACAGATACGCAGTATTTT.